The 8 T cell receptor beta chains listed next were all sequenced from one sample in a study of CD8 T cells in Susac syndrome. Random hexamers were used to reverse transcribe roughly 0.45 to 1 ug of RNA. TCRdb reprocessed the immunoSEQ multiplex PCR reads with MiXCR, giving one entry per CDR3 protein. This sample has under 200,000 distinct CDR3 sequences, with 92% found just once. The sequenced material came from CD4+ T cells from PBMCs. These receptors all come from a human donor in good health.

The chain has TRBV4-3 and TRBJ1-5; D call uncertain. Germline CDR1 is LGHNA and CDR2 is YSLEER. The CDR3 runs 13 residues. Between the trimmed V and J ends, which lost 4 bases and 5 bases, there was a span of 9 bases. CDR3 sequence (DNA): TGCGCCAGCAGCCGGCAGCTCCATCAGCCCCAGCATTTT. This gives the protein CASSRQLHQPQHF.

CDR3 residues: CASSPTGGDTYNEQFF. The CDR3 region has the DNA TGTGCCAGCAGCCCTACAGGGGGCGATACCTACAATGAGCAGTTCTTC. This chain uses TRBV5-4 with TRBJ2-1; 9 nucleotides match TRBD1. Per germline, CDR1 SGHNT and CDR2 YYREEE (reference sequence). The CDR3 runs 16 residues. The V and J ends lost 4 bases and 2 bases, in that order; junction bases with no gene match: 7.

The chain is built from TRBV10-3 and TRBJ2-7; TRBD1 agrees at 9 bases. The V and J ends lost 8 bases and 4 bases, in that order; junction bases with no gene match: 6. CDR1 and CDR2 from the germline V gene are ENHRY and SYGVKD. This CDR3 has 13 residues. The CDR3 spells CAISGTGWYEQYF. Here the CDR3 DNA reads TGTGCCATCTCCGGGACAGGGTGGTACGAGCAGTACTTC.

The V and J genes are TRBV25-1 and TRBJ2-1, with TRBD1 identical over 8 bases. CDR1 is MGHDK, CDR2 SYGVNS, per germline. The V segment lost 7 bases and the J segment 3 bases; nucleotides outside the gene matches: 5. This CDR3 is 14 amino acids long. The CDR3 here is CASTRGQDYNEQFF. Written as DNA, the CDR3 is TGTGCCAGCACGAGGGGACAGGACTACAATGAGCAGTTCTTC.

The gene calls are TRBV18 and TRBJ2-7; D might be TRBD2 (5 bases). With 6 bases removed from V and 6 bases from J, the gap between germline ends came to 15 bases. Looked up from germline, CDR1 is KGHSH and CDR2 is LQKENI. This CDR3 comprises 13 residues. The CDR3 DNA sequence: TGTGCCAGCTCCCAATCCACAGAGGGCGAGCAGTACTTC. It specifies CASSQSTEGEQYF.

This clonotype appeared once. The CDR3 region is CASSIRAGPTEAFF. CDR3 nucleotides: TGTGCCAGTAGTATACGGGCCGGCCCCACTGAAGCTTTCTTT. J is TRBJ1-1 and V is TRBV19; D is ambiguous. Germline V gives CDR1 LNHDA, CDR2 SQIVND (reference sequence). The CDR3 is 14 amino acids. Trimming stripped 2 bases from V and 4 bases from J, with 11 bases between.

The chain carries TRBV10-1 and TRBJ2-7, with TRBD1 as a possible D gene (5 bases). The ends were cut back, 3 bases at V and 3 bases at J, with 9 bases in the middle. Germline V gene sequence: CDR1 WNHNN, CDR2 SYGVQD (reference sequence). This CDR3 spans 13 amino acids. The CDR3 bases are TGCGCCAGCAGTGAAGGGGTATACTACGAGCAGTACTTC. Its translation is CASSEGVYYEQYF.

This clonotype was seen once. V gene TRBV20-1 combines with J gene TRBJ2-5, with 9 bases identical to TRBD1. CDR1 is DFQATT, CDR2 SNEGSKA, per germline (reference sequence). J lost 3 bases, V lost 4 bases, and 9 bases had no gene match. The CDR3 runs to 15 residues. The CDR3 sequence is CSAITGTGLEETQYF. The CDR3 DNA sequence: TGCAGTGCTATCACCGGGACAGGGCTGGAAGAGACCCAGTACTTC.